The 26 T cell receptor beta chains given below trace back to one sample, sequenced in a study of T cells after yellow fever vaccination. One entry per CDR3 protein results from TCRdb running MiXCR on the 5' RACE reads. In the table there are about 510,000 distinct CDR3 sequences, 20% to 25% of which are singletons. The source material was PBMCs, sampled 21 days after the first yellow fever vaccination. Receptors were obtained from a man aged 18 to 35 who received the YFV17D yellow fever vaccine.

The sample holds a few counts of this clonotype. CDR3 nucleotides: TGTGCCAGCAGTTTAAGGACAGGGGCTTATGATGAAGCTTTCTTT. As protein: CASSLRTGAYDEAFF. V and J are TRBV12-3 or TRBV12-4 and TRBJ1-1; 9 nucleotides align to TRBD1. The V segment lost 2 bases and the J segment 7 bases; nucleotides outside the gene matches: 8. CDR3 size: 15 residues.

This clonotype has a handful of counts. The chain employs TRBV6-5 and TRBJ1-3, with D tentatively TRBD1 (6 bases). Between the trimmed V and J ends, which lost 0 bases and 0 bases, there was a span of 6 bases. Germline CDR1 MNHEY, CDR2 SVGAGI. This CDR3 is built from 15 residues. CDR3 in amino acids: CASSYSGGSGNTIYF. CDR3 nucleotide sequence: TGTGCCAGCAGTTACTCAGGGGGCTCTGGAAACACCATATATTTT.

The V and J genes are TRBV4-1 and TRBJ2-7; D is uncertain. The CDR3 has 15 residues. The V and J ends lost 0 bases and 2 bases respectively, with 11 bases between them. In germline, CDR1 is MGHRA, CDR2 YSYEKL. CDR3 sequence (DNA): TGCGCCAGCAGCCAAGAGGAGTTGCGCACCTACGAGCAGTACGTC. This codes for CASSQEELRTYEQYV.

A few counts support this clonotype. The rearrangement links TRBV7-9 to TRBJ1-1, with a weak D call TRBD1 (6 bases). Germline V lookup: CDR1 SEHNR, CDR2 FQNEAQ (reference sequence). There are 14 residues in the CDR3. V lost 5 bases and J 2 bases, leaving 12 bases between the germline ends. DNA for the CDR3: TGTGCCAGCAGCGCACAGGGACGCAACACTGAAGCTTTCTTT. It specifies CASSAQGRNTEAFF.

The genes are TRBV4-3 and TRBJ1-1; D remains unclear. This CDR3 is built from 15 residues. Per germline, CDR1 LGHNA and CDR2 YSLEER. The V end was cut by 3 bases, the J end by 1 base, with 12 bases between. For the CDR3, the DNA is TGCGCCAGCAGCCACGCAGGACTCCCGAACACTGAAGCTTTCTTT. It yields the protein CASSHAGLPNTEAFF.

There are a few counts of this clonotype. This chain joins TRBV19 and TRBJ1-1; 10 bases fit TRBD1. J was trimmed by 4 bases and V by 3 bases; bases with no gene match: 5. Looked up from germline, CDR1 is LNHDA and CDR2 is SQIVND (reference sequence). The CDR3 is 15 amino acids. CDR3 region: CASSIGTGVITEAFF. The CDR3 DNA follows: TGTGCCAGTAGTATCGGGACAGGGGTGATCACTGAAGCTTTCTTT. The variable domain in full, completed from reference TRBV19 and TRBJ1-1, reads DGGITQSPKYLFRKEGQNVTLSCEQNLNHDAMYWYRQDPGQGLRLIYYSQIVNDFQKGDIAEGYSVSREKKESFPLTVTSAQKNPTAFYLCASSIGTGVITEAFFGQGTRLTVV.

This clonotype has just a few counts. The chain is built from TRBV4-1 and TRBJ1-6, with TRBD1 as a possible D gene (5 bases). Germline assignment: CDR1 MGHRA and CDR2 YSYEKL. CDR3 size: 16 residues. V lost 2 bases to trimming and J lost 8 bases, with 16 bases between them. CDR3 protein: CASSQSTGKRDSPLHF. The CDR3 DNA sequence: TGCGCCAGCAGCCAAAGTACAGGAAAAAGGGATTCACCCCTCCACTTT.

The rearrangement links TRBV7-2 to TRBJ2-1; 9 positions agree with TRBD2. The length of the CDR3 is 17 residues. Germline V CDR1 and CDR2: SGHTA, FQGNSA. With 4 bases clipped from V and 5 bases from J, the junction kept 12 bases outside the gene matches. CDR3 sequence reads: CASSSKPWRGGDNEQFF. CDR3 in DNA: TGTGCCAGCAGCTCCAAGCCTTGGCGGGGGGGGGACAATGAGCAGTTCTTC.

In DNA form, the CDR3 reads TGTGCCAGCAGTTTAGGTTCGTCAGAGACCCAGTACTTC. Translation gives CASSLGSSETQYF. The chain employs TRBV27 and TRBJ2-5; the D is unclear. The CDR3 covers 13 residues. Trimming stripped 2 bases from V and 4 bases from J, with 8 bases between. Germline CDR1 is MNHEY and CDR2 is SMNVEV (reference sequence).

This clonotype appeared a few times. The chain recombines TRBV5-1 with TRBJ2-2; D call uncertain. The CDR3 covers 15 residues. Trimming pared 5 bases from V and 0 bases from J, leaving 11 bases between. Germline V gives CDR1 SGHRS, CDR2 YFSETQ. The CDR3 DNA reads as TGCGCCAGCAGTAGGGCCCTCACGAACACCGGGGAGCTGTTTTTT. This encodes CASSRALTNTGELFF.

The chain carries TRBV9 and TRBJ2-2; D is possibly TRBD2 (5 bases). The ends were cut back, 0 bases at V and 6 bases at J, with 15 bases in the middle. CDR3 length equals 16 residues. CDR1 and CDR2 (germline): SGDLS, YYNGEE. The CDR3 DNA reads as TGTGCCAGCAGCGTAGTGGCGGGCCTAGTCCCCGGGGAGCTGTTTTTT. It is translated as CASSVVAGLVPGELFF. The variable domain in full, with the rest retrieved from reference TRBV9 and TRBJ2-2, is DSGVTQTPKHLITATGQRVTLRCSPRSGDLSVYWYQQSLDQGLQFLIQYYNGEERAKGNILERFSAQQFPDLHSELNLSSLELGDSALYFCASSVVAGLVPGELFFGEGSRLTVL.

This clonotype was counted only a few times. The rearrangement joins TRBV10-3 to TRBJ1-5; D is unresolved. This CDR3 has 14 residues. CDR1 ENHRY and CDR2 SYGVKD come from the germline V gene. V lost 3 bases to trimming and J lost 0 bases, with 6 bases between them. CDR3 sequence (DNA): TGTGCCATCAGTGACGGGTATAGCAATCAGCCCCAGCATTTT. It codes for CAISDGYSNQPQHF.

This clonotype has only a few counts. The chain uses TRBV9 and TRBJ1-1; D is unresolved. CDR3 size: 13 residues. In germline, CDR1 is SGDLS, CDR2 YYNGEE. Trimming left V 3 bases short and J 5 bases short, with 11 bases between. This CDR3 reads CASSGMEGTEAFF. The DNA of the CDR3 is TGTGCCAGCAGCGGCATGGAGGGAACTGAAGCTTTCTTT.

The sample holds one count of this clonotype. The gene calls are TRBV7-9 and TRBJ2-7; TRBD2 might be the D (5 bases). The CDR3 has 17 residues. V gave up 7 bases and J gave up 0 bases, with 22 bases separating them. CDR1 SEHNR and CDR2 FQNEAQ come from the germline V gene (reference sequence). The CDR3 region is CASTDLSGTLSSYEQYF. CDR3 DNA sequence: TGTGCCAGCACCGATCTTTCGGGAACGCTGAGCTCCTACGAGCAGTACTTC.

The chain couples TRBV10-3 to TRBJ2-7; a weak D match, TRBD2 (6 bases). There are 14 residues in the CDR3. V was cut by 6 bases and J by 3 bases, with 15 bases left in between. Per germline, CDR1 ENHRY and CDR2 SYGVKD. CDR3 sequence reads: CAIRPSGTDYEQYF. The CDR3 DNA follows: TGTGCCATCAGACCATCCGGGACTGACTACGAGCAGTACTTC.

This clonotype was seen only a few times. The chain recombines TRBV7-2 with TRBJ2-1; weak D call: TRBD2 (5 bases). Germline CDR1 reads SGHTA; CDR2 reads FQGNSA. V was shortened by 5 bases and J by 8 bases, with 13 bases between the two germline ends. The CDR3 runs 13 residues. In nucleotides, the CDR3 is TGTGCCAGCAGCCTAACTAGGCTTTATGAGCAGTTCTTC. As protein: CASSLTRLYEQFF.

This clonotype was seen more than once but under ten times. The V and J genes are TRBV5-1 and TRBJ1-1; TRBD1 is a possible D gene (5 bases). The CDR3 is 14 amino acids. Germline CDR1 reads SGHRS; CDR2 reads YFSETQ. The V gene lost 7 bases and the J gene lost 4 bases, with 17 bases spanning the gap. The CDR3 sequence is CASRDWGVATEAFF. CDR3 nucleotide sequence: TGCGCCAGCCGGGATTGGGGGGTCGCCACTGAAGCTTTCTTT.

Ten or more counts support this clonotype. The V call is TRBV2, the J call TRBJ2-6; the D is unclear. This CDR3 has 15 residues. V lost 2 bases and J lost 2, with 7 bases in between. The V gene's germline CDR1 is SNHLY and CDR2 FYNNEI. The CDR3 here is CASSETRAGANVLTF. The CDR3 DNA sequence: TGTGCCAGCAGTGAAACAAGGGCTGGGGCCAACGTCCTGACTTTC.

This clonotype was seen a handful of times. This chain links TRBV3-1 with TRBJ2-7, with TRBD2 identical over 12 bases. Per germline, CDR1 LGHDT and CDR2 YNNKEL (reference sequence). The CDR3 runs to 15 residues. V was pared by 6 bases and J by 4 bases, with 7 bases of the junction left unmatched. The CDR3: CASSPSGGDQYEQYF. The CDR3 DNA reads TGTGCCAGCAGTCCTAGCGGGGGGGATCAGTACGAGCAGTACTTC.

This clonotype was counted between two and nine times. The chain's CDR3 is CSARDGLAVSYEQYF. CDR3 nucleotides: TGCAGTGCTAGAGATGGACTAGCCGTCTCCTACGAGCAGTACTTC. The chain uses TRBV20-1 and TRBJ2-7; TRBD2 aligns across 8 bases. J was trimmed by 0 bases and V by 0 bases; bases with no gene match: 4. Germline V gene data show CDR1 as DFQATT and CDR2 as SNEGSKA (reference sequence). The CDR3 has 15 amino acids.

The chain uses TRBV7-2 and TRBJ2-7; 7 bases line up with TRBD1. Germline V gene data show CDR1 as SGHTA and CDR2 as FQGNSA. This CDR3 is built from 18 residues. V lost 0 bases to trimming and J lost 4 bases; unmatched junction nucleotides: 15. This CDR3 reads CASSLAWPTGVVGYEQYF. The DNA of the CDR3 is TGTGCCAGCAGCTTAGCCTGGCCAACAGGGGTTGTAGGTTACGAGCAGTACTTC.

The chain joins TRBV11-2 to TRBJ2-3; D possibly uses TRBD1 or TRBD2 (5 bases each). The V end was cut by 5 bases, the J end by 5 bases, with 20 bases between. The CDR3 is 16 residues long. The germline V gene encodes CDR1 SGHAT and CDR2 FQNNGV. The CDR3 DNA reads TGTGCCAGCAGCCCCGGTGGGACGGCGCGCCTAGATACGCAGTATTTT. Translated, it gives CASSPGGTARLDTQYF.

Only a few counts were recorded for this clonotype. The chain recombines TRBV11-2 with TRBJ1-2, with D hard to call. The CDR3 runs 15 residues. Germline CDR1 and CDR2: SGHAT and FQNNGV. V lost 5 bases and J lost 2, with 15 bases in between. CDR3 in amino acids: CASSLSGAQNYGYTF. The CDR3 coding sequence is TGTGCCAGCAGCCTCTCCGGAGCACAGAACTATGGCTACACCTTC.

DNA for the CDR3: TGTGCCAGCACTGGGGATCCACAGAACACTGAAGCTTTCTTT. This gives the protein CASTGDPQNTEAFF. The rearrangement joins TRBV12-3 or TRBV12-4 to TRBJ1-1; D remains unclear. This CDR3 is 14 amino acids long. V was trimmed by 7 bases and J by 1 base, leaving 13 bases between them.

The chain employs TRBV24-1 and TRBJ2-1; TRBD1 matches at 8 bases. Germline-derived CDR1 and CDR2 are KGHDR and SFDVKD. The CDR3 consists of 17 residues. J was trimmed by 9 bases and V by 4 bases; bases with no gene match: 16. CDR3 DNA sequence: TGTGCCACCAGTGACCATGGACAGGGCCGGGTTAGGGGTGAGCAGTTCTTC. This sequence encodes CATSDHGQGRVRGEQFF.

This clonotype was detected a few times. V usage is TRBV2 and J usage is TRBJ2-5, with D maybe TRBD2 (6 bases). The V gene's germline CDR1 is SNHLY and CDR2 FYNNEI. The CDR3 is made up of 13 amino acids. Deletions cut 5 bases from V and 1 base from J, with 8 bases between. CDR3 region: CASSKEGQETQYF. DNA of the CDR3: TGTGCCAGCAGTAAGGAGGGCCAAGAGACCCAGTACTTC.